A selection of T cell receptor beta chains follows, all from one sample in a study of control samples from healthy donors and cancer patients. The table came from immunoSEQ multiplex PCR; TCRdb's copy has only in-frame clones and leaves some out. The top ten clones hold approximately 1.4% of a sample with approximately 220,000 clones, about 95% of them seen once. The sample comprised blood. These receptors all stem from a man over 45 in good health. The CDR3 runs from the conserved cysteine through the conserved F or W. Fields, in order: D gene, clone size, J gene, V gene, CDR3 DNA, CDR3 protein. A D gene is named only where the DNA matches it firmly. Clone size is stated in some rows and not others, as once, few, many or a class when expanded.

- - TRBJ1-6 TRBV9 TGTGCCAGCAGCGTTAACTTAGGGAATTCACCCCTCCACTTT CASSVNLGNSPLHF
- - TRBJ1-6 TRBV28 TGTGCCAGCAGTTCCAAACTATCCTATAATTCACCCCTCCACTTT CASSSKLSYNSPLHF
- - TRBJ2-6 TRBV6-5 TGTGCCAGCAGCCCCAGGGAGTACGGGGCCAACGTCCTGACTTTC CASSPREYGANVLTF
- - TRBJ1-4 TRBV15 TGTGCCACCAGCACGCAGACAGGCCCTAATGAAAAACTGTTTTTT CATSTQTGPNEKLFF
- - TRBJ2-1 TRBV5-4 TGTGCCAGCAGAAGGGGACTGACTGCCTACAATGAGCAGTTCTTC CASRRGLTAYNEQFF
- once TRBJ1-2 TRBV9 TGTGCCAGCAGCGCGCGCCCCGGGCAGGGCTACACCTTC CASSARPGQGYTF
- - TRBJ1-1 TRBV10-3 TGTGCCATCAGTGGACAGGAGGGTTCTGAAGCTTTCTTT CAISGQEGSEAFF
TRBD1 - TRBJ2-5 TRBV5-6 TGTGCCAGCAGCTTGGGACAGGGGGCGCCGGGAGAGACCCAGTACTTC CASSLGQGAPGETQYF
TRBD1 - TRBJ1-2 TRBV5-1 TGCGCCAGCAGCTTTGGACAGGGAGCTAACTATGGCTACACCTTC CASSFGQGANYGYTF
- - TRBJ2-7 TRBV6-5 TGTGCCAGCAGTTCCATACAGGGGAGGGTCTACGAGCAGTACTTC CASSSIQGRVYEQYF
- - TRBJ2-1 TRBV28 TGTGCCAGCAGTTTACAGGGGAGTGAGCAGTTCTTC CASSLQGSEQFF
- - TRBJ2-3 TRBV5-4 TGTGCCAGCAGCTCATATGATACGCAGTATTTT CASSSYDTQYF
- - TRBJ1-5 TRBV2 TGTGCCAGCAGTGCCGAGGGGTTTGATCAGCCCCAGCATTTT CASSAEGFDQPQHF
TRBD1 - TRBJ1-2 TRBV4-1 TGCGCCAGCAGCCAAAGACAGGGGAGCTATGGCTACACCTTC CASSQRQGSYGYTF
- - TRBJ2-2 TRBV19 TGTGCCAGTACCCCCGCACTACACAACACCGGGGAGCTGTTTTTT CASTPALHNTGELFF
- - TRBJ1-1 TRBV3-1/TRBV3-2 TGTGCCAGCAGCCAAGATCTCGTAAGGAATTCGGCTTTCTTT CASSQDLVRNSAFF
- - TRBJ1-1 TRBV19 TGTGCCAGTAGTATGACCCTTTTGGGATTCACTGAAGCTTTCTTT CASSMTLLGFTEAFF
- - TRBJ2-3 TRBV18 TGTGCCAGCTCCCGAAGGGAAGATACGCAGTATTTT CASSRREDTQYF
- - TRBJ1-1 TRBV6-5 TGTGCCAGCACCCCCGTAGGGATAGTGAACACTGAAGCTTTCTTT CASTPVGIVNTEAFF
- - TRBJ2-2 TRBV4-1 TGCGCCAGCAGCCAAGAAGGGACCAGGGCCGGGGAGCTGTTTTTT CASSQEGTRAGELFF
- - TRBJ2-2 TRBV24-1 TGTGCCACCAGTGCTATGGGGTACGGGGAGCTGTTTTTT CATSAMGYGELFF
- - TRBJ2-7 TRBV4-2 TGTGCCAGCAGCCAAGACTTCCACGAGCAGTACTTC CASSQDFHEQYF
- - TRBJ1-2 TRBV3-1/TRBV3-2 TGTGCCAGCAGCCAAGAGGACAGCCTTAACTATGGCTACACCTTC CASSQEDSLNYGYTF
TRBD2 - TRBJ2-7 TRBV4-3 TGCGCCAGCAGCCGCGATCTAGCGGGGGGGCAAAACGAGCAGTACTTC CASSRDLAGGQNEQYF
TRBD1 - TRBJ2-2 TRBV7-9 TGTGCCAGCAGCCCAGGACAGGGAGTCACCGGGGAGCTGTTTTTT CASSPGQGVTGELFF
- - TRBJ2-2 TRBV3-1/TRBV3-2 TGTGCCAGCAGCCAAGTGGGGGCGAACACCGGGGAGCTGTTTTTT CASSQVGANTGELFF
- - TRBJ1-3 TRBV28 TGTGCCAGCAGTCGAACAGCTCTCGGAAACACCATATATTTT CASSRTALGNTIYF
TRBD1 once TRBJ1-2 TRBV2 TGTGCCAGCAGCGGGACAGGGGACAATGGCTACACCTTC CASSGTGDNGYTF
- once TRBJ2-6 TRBV7-3 TGTGCCAGCAGCTTTCCGCTAAACAGGGACTCTGGGGCCAACGTCCTGACTTTC CASSFPLNRDSGANVLTF
- - TRBJ1-1 TRBV29-1 TGCAGCGTTGAAGAAGGAGGATACACGGGTAGGGCTGAAGCTTTCTTT CSVEEGGYTGRAEAFF
TRBD2 - TRBJ2-2 TRBV10-3 TGTGCCATCAGTGAGGGCGGGGGAGGCACCGGGGAGCTGTTTTTT CAISEGGGGTGELFF
TRBD1 - TRBJ2-7 TRBV27 TGTGCCAGCAGCCCGGGACAGATCCTCTACGAGCAGTACTTC CASSPGQILYEQYF
TRBD2 - TRBJ2-1 TRBV19 TGTGCCAGTAGTAGCGGGACTAGCGGGGGGGCCCACTACAATGAGCAGTTCTTC CASSSGTSGGAHYNEQFF
TRBD1 - TRBJ2-5 TRBV18 TGTGCCAGCTCACCATCCCAGGGGGCAGGAGAGACCCAGTACTTC CASSPSQGAGETQYF
- - TRBJ1-3 TRBV12-3/TRBV12-4 TGTGCCAGCAGTCCCGGGTGGGGCACCATATATTTT CASSPGWGTIYF
- - TRBJ2-7 TRBV2 TGTGCCAGCAGTCCTCAGCAGTCCTACGAGCAGTACTTC CASSPQQSYEQYF
TRBD2 - TRBJ2-3 TRBV5-4 TGTGCCAGCAGCTGGGGAGGGACGAGTAGGGCAGATACGCAGTATTTT CASSWGGTSRADTQYF
- - TRBJ1-5 TRBV5-6 TGTGCCAGCAGCCTTTTCCGAAATCAGCCCCAGCATTTT CASSLFRNQPQHF
- - TRBJ1-1 TRBV28 TGTGCCAGCAGTTTTGGGGACATGAGGCCCGCGAACACTGAAGCTTTCTTT CASSFGDMRPANTEAFF
- - TRBJ2-1 TRBV5-1 TGCGCCAGCAGCTTGGGCTGGGGCGGTGACAATGAGCAGTTCTTC CASSLGWGGDNEQFF
- - TRBJ1-2 TRBV29-1 TGCAGCGTGCAAACGGTCTATCGGTTTGCGGGCGGCTACACCTTC CSVQTVYRFAGGYTF
- once TRBJ1-5 TRBV16 TGTGCCAGCAGCCAGGGCAACAATCAGCCCCAGCATTTT CASSQGNNQPQHF
TRBD1 - TRBJ2-3 TRBV4-3 TGCGCCAGCAGCCAACGGTTCGGGACAGGGGACTCTAGGAGGGTCACAGATACGCAGTATTTT CASSQRFGTGDSRRVTDTQYF
- - TRBJ2-2 TRBV5-1 TGCGCCAGCACCCCGACACAACAGACCACCGGGGAGCTGTTTTTT CASTPTQQTTGELFF
TRBD2 - TRBJ2-1 TRBV9 TGTGCCAGCAGCCCTCGGATAAGCGGGGGCGATTACAATGAGCAGTTCTTC CASSPRISGGDYNEQFF
- - TRBJ1-1 TRBV7-9 TGTGCCAGCAGCTTAACGGGGGGCGCCGGGTACACTGAAGCTTTCTTT CASSLTGGAGYTEAFF
TRBD2 - TRBJ2-7 TRBV6-5 TGTGCCAGTATGCCGGGACTAGGGCCCTACGAGCAGTACTTC CASMPGLGPYEQYF
- - TRBJ2-7 TRBV6-1 TGTGCCAGCAGTGACCACCCTTCCTACGAGCAGTACTTC CASSDHPSYEQYF
TRBD2 - TRBJ2-1 TRBV30 TGTGCCTGGAGTGTACTTACTAGCGGGGGGCCGAGCTCCTACAATGAGCAGTTCTTC CAWSVLTSGGPSSYNEQFF
- - TRBJ2-1 TRBV5-6 TGTGCCAGCAGCTTGGGCAGTTATGATGAGCAGTTCTTC CASSLGSYDEQFF
- - TRBJ1-5 TRBV5-1 TGCGCCAGCAGCTTGGTCGGCAGGGAGACTGGTAATCAGCCCCAGCATTTT CASSLVGRETGNQPQHF